One sample yielded the 15 T cell receptor beta chains listed below, sequenced in a study of OX40 agonist ivuxolimab in advanced cancers. Sequencing was performed with immunoSEQ multiplex PCR; in TCRdb, only in-frame clones are kept and a portion is missing. The sample comprises roughly 70,000 clones, roughly 80% of which are singletons, and over 0.95% rests with the top ten. Sequences were derived from CD4+ or CD8+ T cells sorted from blood, sampled in a trial of the OX40 agonist ivuxolimab. These receptors originate from an adult with an advanced solid tumor such as melanoma, head and neck, liver or kidney cancer.

This chain joins TRBV5-1 and TRBJ1-2; D might be TRBD1 (6 bases). Per the germline V gene, CDR1 is SGHRS and CDR2 is YFSETQ. V was cut by 3 bases and J by 6 bases, with 24 bases left in between. This CDR3 is built from 17 residues. The CDR3 DNA reads TGCGCCAGCAGCTCGGGGGCAGGGATCGGGCGTGGTGATGGCTACACCTTC. It specifies CASSSGAGIGRGDGYTF.

The gene calls are TRBV5-1 and TRBJ2-2; 7 positions agree with TRBD1. J lost 7 bases, V lost 0 bases, and 3 bases had no gene match. The germline V gene encodes CDR1 SGHRS and CDR2 YFSETQ. This CDR3 has 14 residues. CDR3 in amino acids: CASSLGGGVGELFF. The CDR3 DNA follows: TGCGCCAGCAGCTTGGGAGGGGGCGTCGGGGAGCTGTTTTTT.

This clone was seen a few times. The V gene is TRBV18, the J gene TRBJ1-1, with unresolved D. CDR3 length: 12 amino acids. Germline CDR1 KGHSH, CDR2 LQKENI. Trimming left V 3 bases short and J 6 bases short, with 8 bases between. CDR3 in amino acids: CASSPGRAEAFF. DNA of the CDR3: TGTGCCAGCTCACCGGGGAGAGCTGAAGCTTTCTTT.

The chain couples TRBV5-6 to TRBJ2-1; D not certain. The V end lost 4 bases, the J end lost 7 bases, and 21 bases lay between the germline ends. The CDR3 length is 16 residues. Germline lookup yields CDR1 SGHDT and CDR2 YYEEEE. The CDR3: CASSRTQRFGQNEQFF. For the CDR3, the DNA is TGTGCCAGCAGCCGAACTCAGAGGTTTGGGCAAAATGAGCAGTTCTTC.

DNA for the CDR3: TGCGCCAGCAGCTTGTCCCAAGAGACCCAGTACTTC. Encoded protein: CASSLSQETQYF. The chain combines TRBV5-1 with TRBJ2-5; D is ambiguous. The CDR3 length is 12 residues. Germline-derived CDR1 and CDR2 are SGHRS and YFSETQ. V lost 1 base and J 1 base, leaving 2 bases between the germline ends.

The gene calls are TRBV2 and TRBJ2-3; D gene uncertain. Germline values: CDR1 SNHLY, CDR2 FYNNEI. This CDR3 region has 15 residues. With 2 bases removed from V and 0 bases from J, the gap between germline ends came to 9 bases. The DNA for the CDR3 is TGTGCCAGCAGTGAATGGGGAACTAGCACAGATACGCAGTATTTT. Protein: CASSEWGTSTDTQYF.

The genes are TRBV30 and TRBJ1-6; D is unclear. CDR3 length: 14 amino acids. Germline CDR1 and CDR2: GTSNPN and SVGIG (reference sequence). V was pared by 4 bases and J by 11 bases, with 18 bases between. CDR3 coding DNA: TGTGCCTGGACACGAATTGGGGATGGGACACCCCTCCACTTT. Its protein is CAWTRIGDGTPLHF.

This clone came up a few times. This chain joins TRBV6-5 and TRBJ2-6, with D unclear. Trimming removed 5 bases from V and 2 bases from J, with 10 bases in between. The CDR3 is 15 residues long. Germline V gene lookup returns CDR1 MNHEY and CDR2 SVGAGI. The CDR3 sequence: CASSLRGTGANVLTF. In DNA, the CDR3 is TGTGCCAGCAGTCTCCGAGGCACTGGGGCCAACGTCCTGACTTTC.

The chain is built from TRBV6-1 and TRBJ1-5, with unresolved D. Germline V gene data show CDR1 as MNHNS and CDR2 as SASEGT. The CDR3 consists of 14 residues. V was clipped by 5 bases and J by 0 bases, with 8 bases between them. The CDR3 DNA reads as TGTGCCAGCAGTCTCGTATATAGCAATCAGCCCCAGCATTTT. As protein: CASSLVYSNQPQHF.

J is TRBJ2-2 and V is TRBV18, with D maybe TRBD1 (5 bases). This CDR3 is built from 15 residues. V lost 6 bases to trimming and J lost 5 bases, with 16 bases between them. The V gene's germline CDR1 is KGHSH and CDR2 LQKENI. The CDR3 DNA sequence: TGTGCCAGCTCCCCCCCTGGGGCGAGGACCGGGGAGCTGTTTTTT. Protein: CASSPPGARTGELFF.

The chain couples TRBV28 to TRBJ2-7, with 12 bases identical to TRBD1. The junction had 13 bases not matched to a gene; V was cut back by 8 bases and J by 5 bases. The CDR3 has 16 residues. CDR1 is MDHEN and CDR2 is SYDVKM in the germline V gene. CDR3 region: CASGGQGAGGRDEQYF. The CDR3 nucleotides are TGTGCCAGCGGGGGACAGGGGGCTGGGGGTCGGGACGAGCAGTACTTC.

This chain connects TRBV5-1 to TRBJ2-2, with 7 positions matching TRBD1. Germline assignment: CDR1 SGHRS and CDR2 YFSETQ. V gave up 4 bases and J gave up 5 bases; unmatched junction bases: 8. The CDR3 runs 15 residues. The CDR3 sequence is CASSHDRVGTGELFF. In nucleotides, the CDR3 is TGCGCCAGCAGCCACGACAGGGTAGGGACCGGGGAGCTGTTTTTT.

The chain has TRBV5-1 and TRBJ1-4, with a possible D match to TRBD1 (6 bases). The CDR3 extends over 14 amino acids. The germline V and J ends were trimmed by 0 bases and 10 bases, with 13 bases remaining between them. CDR1 and CDR2 (germline): SGHRS, YFSETQ. The CDR3 spells CASSLEQGGGKLFF. CDR3 nucleotides: TGCGCCAGCAGCTTGGAACAGGGTGGGGGAAAACTGTTTTTT.

This chain uses TRBV28 with TRBJ1-4, with a weak D call TRBD1 (5 bases). V was shortened by 5 bases and J by 0 bases, with 10 bases between the two germline ends. The germline gives CDR1 MDHEN, CDR2 SYDVKM. There are 15 residues in the CDR3. CDR3 region: CASSIGGATNEKLFF. CDR3 in DNA: TGTGCCAGCAGTATCGGGGGAGCAACTAATGAAAAACTGTTTTTT.

This clone was counted a single time. The chain uses TRBV6-1 and TRBJ1-1; D gene unclear. V lost 4 bases and J 11 bases, leaving 11 bases between the germline ends. Germline CDR1 is MNHNS and CDR2 is SASEGT. The CDR3 loop spans 11 amino acids. The CDR3 bases are TGTGCCAGCAGTGCGGTGTCAGAGGCTTTCTTT. It is translated as CASSAVSEAFF.